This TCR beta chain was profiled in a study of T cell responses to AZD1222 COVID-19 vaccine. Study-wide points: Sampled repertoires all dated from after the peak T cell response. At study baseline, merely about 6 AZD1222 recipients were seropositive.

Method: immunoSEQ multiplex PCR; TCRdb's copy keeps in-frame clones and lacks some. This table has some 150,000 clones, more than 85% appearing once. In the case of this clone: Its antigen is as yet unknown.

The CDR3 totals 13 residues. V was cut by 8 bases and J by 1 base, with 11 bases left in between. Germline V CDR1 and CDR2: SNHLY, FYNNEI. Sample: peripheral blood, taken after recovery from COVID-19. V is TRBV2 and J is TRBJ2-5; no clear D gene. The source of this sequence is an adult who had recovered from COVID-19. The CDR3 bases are TGTGCCAGCTCCCGGAGTCTCCAAGAGACCCAGTACTTC. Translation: CASSRSLQETQYF.